These 31 T cell receptor beta chains came from one sample sequenced in a study of radiation and T cells in renal cell carcinoma. Here immunoSEQ multiplex PCR was the method, and the copy in TCRdb shows in-frame clones only, minus some. This sample has approximately 120,000 clones, with roughly four fifths found just once. Time point: baseline pretreatment blood. Described treatment: 15 Gy SBRT to primary tumor, nephrectomy 4 weeks later. The sample was blood, taken from a patient whose treatment included radiotherapy and nephrectomy. These receptors originate from a woman aged 55-75 years with renal cell carcinoma.

The V gene is TRBV13, the J gene TRBJ1-1; no reliable D call. This CDR3 has 15 residues. Germline V CDR1 and CDR2: PRHDT, FYEKMQ (reference sequence). Trimming took off 0 bases at V and 6 bases at J, with 14 bases between the two ends. As DNA, the CDR3 is TGTGCCAGCAGCTTAGGGGCTATAGCAAACGCTGAAGCTTTCTTT. Translating gives CASSLGAIANAEAFF.

This clone showed up just a few times. CDR3: CASSQDLGQGNQPQHF. DNA of the CDR3: TGCGCCAGCAGCCAAGATTTAGGACAGGGAAATCAGCCCCAGCATTTT. This chain uses TRBV4-1 with TRBJ1-5; 8 nucleotides align to TRBD1. In germline, CDR1 is MGHRA, CDR2 YSYEKL. This CDR3 is built from 16 residues. With 0 bases clipped from V and 4 bases from J, the junction kept 5 bases outside the gene matches.

Ten or more counts support this clone. This chain uses TRBV6-6 with TRBJ1-6, with 7 nucleotides matching TRBD1. The CDR3 consists of 16 residues. Germline trimming cut 6 bases from V and 7 bases from J; bases unmatched to any gene: 12. The germline V gene encodes CDR1 MNHNY and CDR2 SVGAGI (reference sequence). The CDR3, as DNA: TGTGCCAGCAGAAACGACCCCACAGGGGTGAATTCACCCCTCCACTTT. It codes for CASRNDPTGVNSPLHF.

The V call is TRBV9, the J call TRBJ2-3; 7 bases are a match to TRBD2. The CDR3 has 16 residues. The junction had 5 bases not matched to a gene; V was cut back by 0 bases and J by 1 base. The V gene's germline CDR1 is SGDLS and CDR2 YYNGEE. CDR3 DNA: TGTGCCAGCAGCGTAGCATCGGCGGGGGGCACAGATACGCAGTATTTT. The encoded protein is CASSVASAGGTDTQYF. Based on the CDR3 plus reference TRBV9 and TRBJ2-3, the full variable domain is DSGVTQTPKHLITATGQRVTLRCSPRSGDLSVYWYQQSLDQGLQFLIQYYNGEERAKGNILERFSAQQFPDLHSELNLSSLELGDSALYFCASSVASAGGTDTQYFGPGTRLTVL.

The rearrangement uses TRBV7-8 and TRBJ1-1; no clear D. This CDR3 has 13 amino acids. CDR1 and CDR2 from the germline V gene are SGHVS and FQNEAQ. The V end lost 6 bases, the J end lost 6 bases, and 14 bases lay between the germline ends. The CDR3 coding sequence is TGTGCCAGCAGTAGTCGCAATCAAGCTGAAGCTTTCTTT. Residues: CASSSRNQAEAFF.

The chain combines TRBV6-6 with TRBJ2-4; D unclear. This CDR3 comprises 12 residues. CDR1 MNHNY and CDR2 SVGAGI come from the germline V gene (reference sequence). V shed 9 bases and J shed 5 bases, with 11 bases lying between them. CDR3 sequence (DNA): TGTGCCAGTCGGTTGGGCGAAAACATTCAGTACTTC. Residues: CASRLGENIQYF.

The V gene is TRBV6-1, the J gene TRBJ2-5, with 12 positions matching TRBD1. Per the germline V gene, CDR1 is MNHNS and CDR2 is SASEGT. The CDR3 has 15 residues. With 7 bases clipped from V and 4 bases from J, the junction kept 7 bases outside the gene matches. CDR3 sequence (DNA): TGTGCCAGCAACCCCGGGACAGGGGGCCGAGAGACCCAGTACTTC. Its translation is CASNPGTGGRETQYF.

The chain is built from TRBV19 and TRBJ2-1; D unclear. Trimming took 1 base from V and 5 from J, leaving 15 bases between them. This CDR3 region has 16 residues. CDR1 is LNHDA and CDR2 is SQIVND in the germline V gene (reference sequence). In DNA, the CDR3 is TGTGCCAGTAGTATAGGGGGTAGTTGGGCCGACAATGAGCAGTTCTTC. Its translation: CASSIGGSWADNEQFF.

The chain combines TRBV19 with TRBJ2-2, with TRBD2 as a possible D gene (6 bases). Germline V gene lookup returns CDR1 LNHDA and CDR2 SQIVND (reference sequence). This CDR3 comprises 15 residues. Trimming took 3 bases from V and 2 from J, leaving 10 bases between them. This chain's CDR3 is CASSITGGNTGELFF. For the CDR3, the DNA is TGTGCCAGTAGTATTACCGGGGGTAACACCGGGGAGCTGTTTTTT.

The chain employs TRBV5-8 and TRBJ2-3, with 11 bases aligning to TRBD1. CDR3 length equals 15 residues. Germline values: CDR1 SGHTS, CDR2 YDEGEE. V lost 5 bases, J lost 1 base, and 3 bases stayed unmatched. The CDR3 bases are TGTGCCAGCAGTGGGACAGGGGGACGCACAGATACGCAGTATTTT. Translating it yields CASSGTGGRTDTQYF.

V usage is TRBV7-2 and J usage is TRBJ1-2, with TRBD1 matching over 8 bases. The germline V gene has CDR1 SGHTA and CDR2 FQGNSA. The V and J ends lost 5 bases and 4 bases, in that order; junction bases with no gene match: 9. The CDR3 length is 15 residues. CDR3 nucleotides: TGTGCCAGCAGCGACGGACAGGGCCGCTTCTATGGCTACACCTTC. Translated, it gives CASSDGQGRFYGYTF.

The chain is built from TRBV9 and TRBJ2-1; 9 bases align to TRBD2. The CDR3 is 17 amino acids. From germline, CDR1 is SGDLS and CDR2 YYNGEE. J lost 0 bases, V lost 0 bases, and 4 bases had no gene match. In DNA, the CDR3 is TGTGCCAGCAGCGTAGTTGATAGCGGGAGCTCCTACAATGAGCAGTTCTTC. This codes for CASSVVDSGSSYNEQFF.

The genes are TRBV29-1 and TRBJ1-1, with no clear D. Germline V gene data show CDR1 as SQVTM and CDR2 as ANQGSEA. The V gene lost 7 bases and the J gene lost 7 bases, with 16 bases spanning the gap. This CDR3 is 12 amino acids long. CDR3 nucleotide sequence: TGCAGCGCCGGCGAGCTGGGCAGTGAAGCTTTCTTT. Translated: CSAGELGSEAFF. Complete variable domain (other parts from reference TRBV29-1 and TRBJ1-1): SAVISQKPSRDICQRGTSLTIQCQVDSQVTMMFWYRQQPGQSLTLIATANQGSEATYESGFVIDKFPISRPNLTFSTLTVSNMSPEDSSIYLCSAGELGSEAFFGQGTRLTVV.

This rearrangement joins TRBV25-1 to TRBJ2-5; no firm D call. The CDR3 is made up of 17 amino acids. V was shortened by 1 base and J by 7 bases, with 22 bases between the two germline ends. CDR1 and CDR2 (germline): MGHDK, SYGVNS. The CDR3 reads CASSESYGPPSAWTQYF. CDR3 DNA sequence: TGTGCCAGCAGTGAATCGTATGGACCCCCCTCTGCTTGGACCCAGTACTTC.

The CDR3 reads CASSETGDPYEQYF. As DNA, the CDR3 is TGTGCCAGCAGTGAAACAGGAGACCCCTACGAGCAGTACTTC. The V call is TRBV28, the J call TRBJ2-7; D might be TRBD1 (5 bases). V lost 5 bases and J lost 2, with 13 bases in between. This CDR3 is 14 amino acids long. In germline, CDR1 is MDHEN, CDR2 SYDVKM.

The chain combines TRBV30 with TRBJ2-2; 10 nucleotides match TRBD1. With 4 bases clipped from V and 6 bases from J, the junction kept 8 bases outside the gene matches. The CDR3 is made up of 15 amino acids. CDR1 and CDR2 from the germline V gene are GTSNPN and SVGIG (reference sequence). The CDR3 nucleotides are TGTGCCTGGATGGTAGGGGACAGGGGTGCCGGGGAGCTGTTTTTT. It is translated as CAWMVGDRGAGELFF.

This clone was detected only a few times. The CDR3 reads CASSVGQAPNWPQHF. Written as DNA, the CDR3 is TGTGCCAGCAGCGTAGGACAGGCCCCCAATTGGCCCCAGCATTTT. The rearrangement links TRBV9 to TRBJ1-5, with a weak D call TRBD1 (6 bases). The germline V gene has CDR1 SGDLS and CDR2 YYNGEE. The CDR3 is made up of 15 amino acids. V shed 0 bases and J shed 9 bases, with 16 bases lying between them.

The rearrangement links TRBV11-2 to TRBJ1-4; D not certain. Germline CDR1 SGHAT, CDR2 FQNNGV. The CDR3 is 15 amino acids. Trimming left V 5 bases short and J 5 bases short, with 15 bases between. The CDR3 bases are TGTGCCAGCAGCCCCTGGGCGGGGAGGAATGAAAAACTGTTTTTT. Its translation is CASSPWAGRNEKLFF.

V is TRBV4-3 and J is TRBJ1-1; D remains unclear. V lost 6 bases to trimming and J lost 1 base, with 6 bases between them. The germline CDR1 and CDR2 sequences are LGHNA and YSLEER. The CDR3 spans 12 residues. The CDR3 region has the DNA TGCGCCAGCAGTTCACCGAACACTGAAGCTTTCTTT. Protein sequence: CASSSPNTEAFF.

The rearrangement uses TRBV10-3 and TRBJ2-5; TRBD2 aligns across 15 bases. CDR1 and CDR2 (germline): ENHRY, SYGVKD. The junction had 3 bases not matched to a gene; V was cut back by 5 bases and J by 5 bases. This CDR3 spans 15 amino acids. In DNA form, the CDR3 reads TGTGCCATCAGTCTCGGGACTAGCGGGGGGGAGACCCAGTACTTC. As protein: CAISLGTSGGETQYF.

The chain has TRBV27 and TRBJ2-7, with TRBD2 matching 9 bases. There are 15 residues in the CDR3. From germline, CDR1 is MNHEY and CDR2 SMNVEV (reference sequence). V was pared by 3 bases and J by 6 bases, with 9 bases of the junction left unmatched. CDR3 nucleotides: TGTGCCAGCAGTTTTGGTTTAGCGGGAGAGGGCGAGCAGTACTTC. Its protein product is CASSFGLAGEGEQYF.

The chain employs TRBV7-2 and TRBJ1-5, with 9 bases matching TRBD1. The junction had 11 bases not matched to a gene; V was cut back by 5 bases and J by 6 bases. Germline CDR1 SGHTA, CDR2 FQGNSA. The length of the CDR3 is 16 residues. The CDR3 reads CASSEQTGGVSQPQHF. DNA for the CDR3: TGTGCCAGCAGCGAGCAAACAGGGGGCGTTAGTCAGCCCCAGCATTTT.

The V and J genes are TRBV7-2 and TRBJ2-5; a weak D match, TRBD2 (6 bases). The CDR3 covers 13 residues. CDR1 SGHTA and CDR2 FQGNSA come from the germline V gene. Trimming took off 4 bases at V and 1 base at J, with 7 bases between the two ends. The CDR3 reads CASSWGVQETQYF. The CDR3 DNA follows: TGTGCCAGCAGCTGGGGGGTCCAAGAGACCCAGTACTTC.

CDR3 bases: TGTGCCAGCAGCCCGCCGAGTGTGCGGAGTGGCGGCTACACCTTC. Encoded protein: CASSPPSVRSGGYTF. V is TRBV9 and J is TRBJ1-2; no firm D call. The CDR3 loop spans 15 amino acids. V was clipped by 4 bases and J by 8 bases, with 21 bases between them. The germline V gene encodes CDR1 SGDLS and CDR2 YYNGEE.

The V and J genes are TRBV7-2 and TRBJ2-7; possible D gene TRBD2, 6 bases. Germline V gene sequence: CDR1 SGHTA, CDR2 FQGNSA. V lost 2 bases to trimming and J lost 3 bases, with 14 bases between them. The CDR3 totals 15 residues. CDR3 DNA sequence: TGTGCCAGCAGCTTATCGGGGGTTAAGATCTACGAGCAGTACTTC. Its protein product is CASSLSGVKIYEQYF.

The chain combines TRBV9 with TRBJ2-3; no clear D. The germline V gene encodes CDR1 SGDLS and CDR2 YYNGEE. This CDR3 spans 13 amino acids. The V end was cut by 0 bases, the J end by 11 bases, with 13 bases between. In DNA, the CDR3 is TGTGCCAGCAGCGTAGGGACCCCCTCGAGGCAGTATTTT. Amino acids: CASSVGTPSRQYF. Looking up the rest from reference TRBV9 and TRBJ2-3 gives the full variable domain: DSGVTQTPKHLITATGQRVTLRCSPRSGDLSVYWYQQSLDQGLQFLIQYYNGEERAKGNILERFSAQQFPDLHSELNLSSLELGDSALYFCASSVGTPSRQYFGPGTRLTVL.

The sample holds a few counts of this clone. The chain couples TRBV30 to TRBJ2-7, with 7 positions matching TRBD1. The CDR3 extends over 16 amino acids. V gave up 2 bases and J gave up 3 bases; unmatched junction bases: 13. The germline CDR1 and CDR2 sequences are GTSNPN and SVGIG (reference sequence). The CDR3 region is CAWSRPGQISDYEQYF. The CDR3 DNA follows: TGTGCCTGGAGTCGCCCGGGACAGATATCGGACTACGAGCAGTACTTC.

This sequence joins TRBV4-1 and TRBJ1-2; D possibly corresponds to TRBD1 (5 bases). The CDR3 consists of 15 residues. Per germline, CDR1 MGHRA and CDR2 YSYEKL. V lost 1 base and J 4 bases, leaving 13 bases between the germline ends. Written as DNA, the CDR3 is TGCGCCAGCAGCCAAGGTCGTGGCGGGGGCTATGGCTACACCTTC. It specifies CASSQGRGGGYGYTF.

CDR3 region: CSVETPTTF. Here the CDR3 DNA reads TGCAGCGTTGAGACGCCCACCACCTTC. The rearrangement uses TRBV29-1 and TRBJ1-2; no clear D gene. The germline CDR1 and CDR2 sequences are SQVTM and ANQGSEA. V was cut by 3 bases and J by 13 bases, with 9 bases left in between. The CDR3 covers 9 residues.

This clone came up once. The chain couples TRBV14 to TRBJ2-1, with 7 nucleotides matching TRBD1. V was clipped by 5 bases and J by 4 bases; unmatched bases: 14. The CDR3 covers 17 residues. The V gene's germline CDR1 is SGHDN and CDR2 FVKESK. Here the CDR3 reads CASSKASGTAPYNEQFF. CDR3 sequence (DNA): TGTGCCAGCAGCAAAGCCTCCGGGACAGCCCCTTACAATGAGCAGTTCTTC.

In its sample, this clone was seen a few times. V usage is TRBV2 and J usage is TRBJ2-3; TRBD1 might be the D (6 bases). The CDR3 extends over 15 amino acids. Germline-derived CDR1 and CDR2 are SNHLY and FYNNEI. Trimming stripped 7 bases from V and 4 bases from J, with 18 bases between. The CDR3 spells CASTAGDPWPDTQYF. In nucleotides, the CDR3 is TGTGCCAGCACCGCAGGGGACCCCTGGCCAGATACGCAGTATTTT.